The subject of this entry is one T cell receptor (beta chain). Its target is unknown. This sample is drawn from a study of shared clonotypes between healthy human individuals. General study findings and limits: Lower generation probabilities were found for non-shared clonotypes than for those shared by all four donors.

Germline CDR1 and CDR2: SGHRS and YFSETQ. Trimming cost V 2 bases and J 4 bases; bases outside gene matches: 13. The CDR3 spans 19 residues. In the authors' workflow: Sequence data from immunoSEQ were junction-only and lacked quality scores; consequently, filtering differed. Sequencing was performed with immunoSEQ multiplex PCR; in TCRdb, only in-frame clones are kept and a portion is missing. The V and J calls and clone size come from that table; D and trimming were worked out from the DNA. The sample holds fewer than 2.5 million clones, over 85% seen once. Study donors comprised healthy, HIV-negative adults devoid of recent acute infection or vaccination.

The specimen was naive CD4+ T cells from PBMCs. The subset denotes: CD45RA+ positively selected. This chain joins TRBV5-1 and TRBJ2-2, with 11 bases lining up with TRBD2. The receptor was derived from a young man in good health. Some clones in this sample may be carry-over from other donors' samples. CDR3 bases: TGCGCCAGCAGCTTCTTCTTGTCGGGTAGCGGGAGGGTCACCGGGGAGCTGTTTTTT. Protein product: CASSFFLSGSGRVTGELFF.